Below, 17 T cell receptor beta chains from the same sample are listed, as sequenced in a study of shared clonotypes between healthy human individuals. Generated by immunoSEQ multiplex PCR, the TCRdb table keeps only in-frame clones and is missing some. The sample lists hundreds of thousands of clones, roughly 79% occurring once. Sequenced: PBMCs. Every receptor here comes from a woman in her thirties or forties in good health. Some clones in this sample may be carry-over from other donors' samples.

This sequence joins TRBV4-2 and TRBJ2-1; D uncertain. The germline CDR1 and CDR2 sequences are LGHNA and YNFKEQ. The CDR3 has 15 amino acids. V dropped 0 bases and J dropped 0 bases, with 6 bases sitting between them. CDR3 residues: CASSQEPFSYNEQFF. The CDR3 bases are TGTGCCAGCAGCCAAGAACCGTTCTCCTACAATGAGCAGTTCTTC.

CDR3 coding DNA: TGCGCCAGCAGCCCTGGTCAGGACTATGGCTACACCTTC. It codes for CASSPGQDYGYTF. This chain connects TRBV5-1 to TRBJ1-2, with D hard to call. The CDR3 spans 13 residues. In germline, CDR1 is SGHRS, CDR2 YFSETQ. V was cut by 4 bases and J by 3 bases, with 10 bases left in between.

The chain uses TRBV6-1 and TRBJ2-7; maybe TRBD2 (5 bases). Germline V gives CDR1 MNHNS, CDR2 SASEGT. V dropped 1 base and J dropped 7 bases, with 8 bases sitting between them. This CDR3 contains 12 residues. Here the CDR3 DNA reads TGTGCCAGCAGTGAAGGAGGGCGAGAGCAGTACTTC. It encodes CASSEGGREQYF.

Worth noting for this clone: The same CDR3 can be traced to other DNA sequences in this sample. The chain combines TRBV10-3 with TRBJ2-1; TRBD1 is a possible D gene (7 bases). The length of the CDR3 is 17 residues. Trimming shortened V by 0 bases and J by 4 bases, and 16 bases separated the two germline ends. Germline loops: CDR1 ENHRY, CDR2 SYGVKD. The CDR3 region has the DNA TGTGCCATCAGTGAGTCGACAGGGCGGGGCCGATACAATGAGCAGTTCTTC. Translated, it gives CAISESTGRGRYNEQFF.

The chain joins TRBV30 to TRBJ2-1, with 7 bases lining up with TRBD2. The trim removed 4 bases at V and 8 bases at J, leaving 8 bases unmatched. Germline V gives CDR1 GTSNPN, CDR2 SVGIG (reference sequence). This CDR3 comprises 13 residues. The DNA of the CDR3 is TGTGCCTGGACGCGGCGGGAGAAGGATGAGCAGTTCTTC. Its translation is CAWTRREKDEQFF.

The V call is TRBV14, the J call TRBJ2-1; D might be TRBD1 (6 bases). Germline lookup yields CDR1 SGHDN and CDR2 FVKESK. V lost 0 bases and J lost 12, with 18 bases in between. This CDR3 has 15 residues. DNA for the CDR3: TGTGCCAGCAGCCAAGAAGGGTCTTGGACCAGGGGGCAGTTCTTC. It specifies CASSQEGSWTRGQFF.

The chain has TRBV14 and TRBJ2-7, with D tentatively TRBD2 (5 bases). This CDR3 spans 13 amino acids. Trimming cost V 2 bases and J 1 base, with 6 bases left between them. Germline assignment: CDR1 SGHDN and CDR2 FVKESK. The CDR3 reads CASSQWTSYEQYF. In nucleotides, the CDR3 is TGTGCCAGCAGCCAATGGACTTCCTACGAGCAGTACTTC.

Concerning this clone itself: A junction end diverges from the germline sequence, so it may reflect a read error. The chain has TRBV5-1 and TRBJ2-2; D perhaps matches TRBD2 (5 bases). CDR3 length: 15 residues. In germline, CDR1 is SGHRS, CDR2 YFSETQ. For the CDR3, the DNA is TGCGCCAGCAGCTTGGTGACAAATAGCGCCGGTGAGCTGTTTTTT. Its protein is CASSLVTNSAGELFF.

The chain joins TRBV6-1 to TRBJ1-1; D uncertain. Germline V CDR1 and CDR2: MNHNS, SASEGT. V was pared by 5 bases and J by 1 base, with 14 bases between. CDR3 length: 15 amino acids. CDR3 coding DNA: TGTGCCAGCAGTCTGGAAAGGGTGCAGAACACTGAAGCTTTCTTT. It encodes CASSLERVQNTEAFF.

This clone was recorded a few times. The germline gene is not matched at one end of the junction; a read error may be the cause. Additional DNA sequences in this sample encode the identical CDR3. The gene calls are TRBV11-1 and TRBJ1-1, with D possibly being TRBD1 (6 bases). The CDR3 covers 13 residues. Looked up from germline, CDR1 is SGHAT and CDR2 is FQDESV (reference sequence). For the CDR3, the DNA is TGTGCCAGCAGCCACAGGGAGATCACTGAAGCTTTCTTC. Its translation: CASSHREITEAFF.

The genes are TRBV5-6 and TRBJ2-7; D unclear. V lost 1 base and J 3 bases, leaving 5 bases between the germline ends. This CDR3 region has 12 residues. From germline, CDR1 is SGHDT and CDR2 YYEEEE. The CDR3 reads CASSLSGYEQYF. CDR3 sequence (DNA): TGTGCCAGCAGCTTGTCCGGCTACGAGCAGTACTTC.

The J gene is TRBJ2-7, the V gene TRBV15, with D unresolved. The CDR3 covers 14 residues. The germline V and J ends were trimmed by 1 base and 0 bases, with 7 bases remaining between them. Germline values: CDR1 LNHNV, CDR2 YYDKDF (reference sequence). The CDR3: CATSRAWASYEQYF. The CDR3 region has the DNA TGTGCCACCAGCAGAGCGTGGGCCTCCTACGAGCAGTACTTC.

V and J are TRBV11-3 and TRBJ2-5; D is uncertain. The J call may be wrong; the DNA end is better matched by TRBJ2-7. This CDR3 has 16 amino acids. Germline V lookup: CDR1 SGHNT, CDR2 YENEEA. The CDR3 sequence: CASSLEGPRRSYEQYF. In DNA form, the CDR3 reads TGTGCCAGCAGCTTAGAAGGACCTAGAAGGTCCTACGAGCAGTACTTC.

The CDR3 region is CASKTGGGTGELFF. For the CDR3, the DNA is TGTGCCAGCAAGACAGGCGGAGGCACCGGGGAGCTGTTTTTT. The chain has TRBV2 and TRBJ2-2; D is possibly TRBD1 (6 bases). The CDR3 loop spans 14 amino acids. In germline, CDR1 is SNHLY, CDR2 FYNNEI. The germline V and J ends were trimmed by 7 bases and 4 bases, with 13 bases remaining between them.

The chain has TRBV27 and TRBJ1-1; TRBD1 matches 7 bases. Germline CDR1 MNHEY, CDR2 SMNVEV (reference sequence). The CDR3 spans 17 residues. The V gene end was trimmed by 3 bases and the J gene end by 4 bases; junction bases not matched to a gene: 14. CDR3 in DNA: TGTGCCAGCAGTTTGGACAGGAAGGTTAGTAGTTTCACTGAAGCTTTCTTT. Encoded protein: CASSLDRKVSSFTEAFF.

A word on this clone: A read error may produce the germline difference seen at one junction end. The chain links TRBV5-3 to TRBJ1-4; D not certain. TRBV5-3 is an open reading frame, and its role is uncertain. This CDR3 is built from 14 residues. In nucleotides, the CDR3 is TGTGCCAGCAGCTTACAAACAGTAGGTGAAAAACTGTTTTTT. The encoded protein is CASSLQTVGEKLFF.

This rearrangement joins TRBV19 to TRBJ2-3; D not resolved. Trimming took 8 bases from V and 0 from J, leaving 12 bases between them. There are 14 residues in the CDR3. Germline loops: CDR1 LNHDA, CDR2 SQIVND (reference sequence). DNA of the CDR3: TGTGCCAGTTCTTTCCAAGGGAGCACAGATACGCAGTATTTT. Protein product: CASSFQGSTDTQYF.